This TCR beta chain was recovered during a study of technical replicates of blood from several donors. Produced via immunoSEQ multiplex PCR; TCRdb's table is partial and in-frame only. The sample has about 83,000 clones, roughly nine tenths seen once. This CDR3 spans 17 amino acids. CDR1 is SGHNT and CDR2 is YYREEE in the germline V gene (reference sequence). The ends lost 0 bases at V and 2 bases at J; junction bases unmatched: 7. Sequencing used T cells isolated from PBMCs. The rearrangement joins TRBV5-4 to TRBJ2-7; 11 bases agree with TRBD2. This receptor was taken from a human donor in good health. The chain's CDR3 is CASSLVGQLAGAYEQYF. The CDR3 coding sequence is TGTGCCAGCAGCTTGGTTGGCCAACTAGCGGGAGCCTACGAGCAGTACTTC.